Following are 5 T cell receptor beta chains from one sample sequenced in a study of CD8+CD57+ T cells in acquired aplastic anemia. The template for TCR beta VDJ and CDR3 sequence profiling was genomic DNA. Each CDR3 protein gets one entry after TCRdb re-called the reads with MiXCR. The sample lists 150,000 to 200,000 distinct CDR3 sequences; roughly 48% were seen once. Patients who underwent sequencing had shown CD8+CD57+ cell expansion by flow cytometry. The sample comprised sorted CD4+, CD8+, or CD8+CD57+ T cells (not recorded which) from PBMCs. These receptors all stem from a human donor with aplastic anemia.

The chain is built from TRBV10-3 and TRBJ1-6, with D maybe TRBD1 (5 bases). The germline V gene encodes CDR1 ENHRY and CDR2 SYGVKD. This CDR3 is built from 13 residues. Trimming left V 2 bases short and J 9 bases short, with 8 bases between. CDR3 amino acids: CAISEDSPSPLHF. The CDR3 DNA reads as TGTGCCATCAGTGAGGACAGCCCTTCACCCCTCCACTTT.

In this sample, this clonotype turned up many times. The CDR3 protein is CASSLLDQPQHF. Here the CDR3 DNA reads TGTGCCAGCAGTCTCCTGGATCAGCCCCAGCATTTT. The genes are TRBV28 and TRBJ1-5; D ambiguous. CDR3 length equals 12 residues. Trimming pared 5 bases from V and 5 bases from J, leaving 7 bases between. CDR1 and CDR2 from the germline V gene are MDHEN and SYDVKM.

The chain employs TRBV24-1 and TRBJ1-2; the D is unclear. The CDR3 runs to 11 residues. The germline V gene encodes CDR1 KGHDR and CDR2 SFDVKD. The germline V and J ends were trimmed by 3 bases and 7 bases, with 5 bases remaining between them. As DNA, the CDR3 is TGTGCCACCAGTGATATCTCTGGCTACACCTTC. The encoded protein is CATSDISGYTF.

This clonotype came up once. V and J are TRBV7-3 and TRBJ2-1; 11 positions match TRBD2. The CDR3 spans 14 residues. The V and J ends lost 1 base and 9 bases, in that order; junction bases with no gene match: 2. Germline values: CDR1 SGHTA, CDR2 FQGTGA. This chain's CDR3 is CASSLIAGGGEQFF. As DNA, the CDR3 is TGTGCCAGCAGCTTAATAGCGGGAGGGGGTGAGCAGTTCTTC.

This chain uses TRBV20-1 with TRBJ2-1; 7 nucleotides match TRBD2. CDR1 is DFQATT, CDR2 SNEGSKA, per germline (reference sequence). Trimming removed 2 bases from V and 8 bases from J; junction bases left unmatched: 9. The CDR3 consists of 14 residues. CDR3 in DNA: TGCAGTGCTAGAAGGACTGGGGCGGGGGATGAGCAGTTCTTC. Translated, it gives CSARRTGAGDEQFF.